A single sample is the source of the 29 T cell receptor beta chains below, sequenced in a study of T cell changes during pregnancy in multiple sclerosis (dated 2019 in TCRdb). Libraries came from the immunoSEQ multiplex PCR assay. As stored in TCRdb, this immuneACCESS dataset retains in-frame rearrangements with V and J assigned. A fraction of the clones does not appear; measured against another copy, unresolved V genes explain less than half of the discrepancy, and the remainder lacks a known reason. Here the sample has about 59,000 clones; 90% to 95% occur a single time. Clones ranked in the top ten supply 0.36% of the sample. The sample in question was CD4+ T cells from peripheral blood mononuclear cells, obtained before pregnancy. Source of these receptors: a female donor with multiple sclerosis, enrolled in a pregnancy study.

The chain employs TRBV15 and TRBJ2-7; 11 positions match TRBD1. CDR3 length: 17 residues. Germline loops: CDR1 LNHNV, CDR2 YYDKDF (reference sequence). The J segment lost 6 bases and the V segment lost 0 bases, leaving 10 bases of the junction unmatched. The CDR3 region is CATSRDLGTGGILEQYF. CDR3 in DNA: TGTGCCACCAGCAGAGACCTAGGGACAGGGGGAATTCTCGAGCAGTACTTC.

The chain couples TRBV9 to TRBJ2-2; 7 bases map to TRBD2. The CDR3 has 16 residues. After removal of 3 bases from V and 2 bases from J, the junction contained 7 bases not matched to a gene. Germline CDR1 reads SGDLS; CDR2 reads YYNGEE. Written as DNA, the CDR3 is TGTGCCAGCAGCGGCGTGGGCGGGAGTAACACCGGGGAGCTGTTTTTT. It codes for CASSGVGGSNTGELFF.

V gene TRBV6-5 combines with J gene TRBJ2-7, with a tentative D call TRBD2 (5 bases). V was cut by 6 bases and J by 7 bases, with 19 bases left in between. The CDR3 runs to 14 residues. Germline V lookup: CDR1 MNHEY, CDR2 SVGAGI. The CDR3 reads CASRTTTTTREQYF. In nucleotides, the CDR3 is TGTGCCAGCAGGACTACTACGACTACTAGGGAGCAGTACTTC.

CDR3 loop: CASSPERNQPQHF. The CDR3 DNA follows: TGTGCCAGCAGCCCGGAGAGAAATCAGCCCCAGCATTTT. V is TRBV5-4 and J is TRBJ1-5; D is unclear. Germline V gives CDR1 SGHNT, CDR2 YYREEE (reference sequence). The CDR3 is 13 residues long. V was cut by 4 bases and J by 4 bases, with 9 bases left in between.

This sequence joins TRBV5-1 and TRBJ1-3; a possible D gene is TRBD1 (5 bases). The V end lost 6 bases, the J end lost 0 bases, and 10 bases lay between the germline ends. CDR3 length equals 14 residues. Germline V gene sequence: CDR1 SGHRS, CDR2 YFSETQ. CDR3: CASTPGNSGNTIYF. The CDR3 DNA sequence: TGCGCCAGCACTCCAGGGAACTCTGGAAACACCATATATTTT.

This clone was seen just once. V is TRBV6-5 and J is TRBJ2-3, with D hard to call. The CDR3 loop spans 13 amino acids. The ends were cut back, 5 bases at V and 6 bases at J, with 12 bases in the middle. Germline-derived CDR1 and CDR2 are MNHEY and SVGAGI. The CDR3 region is CASSQRVGDTQYF. The CDR3 DNA is TGTGCCAGCAGTCAACGGGTTGGTGATACGCAGTATTTT.

The chain recombines TRBV29-1 with TRBJ2-5; the D is unclear. The V end was cut by 4 bases, the J end by 5 bases, with 11 bases between. This CDR3 spans 12 amino acids. Germline V gene data show CDR1 as SQVTM and CDR2 as ANQGSEA. In DNA, the CDR3 is TGCAGCGTTGCTCGCGTTTCGGAGACCCAGTACTTC. Residues: CSVARVSETQYF.

The gene calls are TRBV27 and TRBJ2-5; possible D gene TRBD2, 6 bases. The germline gives CDR1 MNHEY, CDR2 SMNVEV (reference sequence). V lost 2 bases, J lost 4 bases, and 11 bases lay in between. This CDR3 has 14 amino acids. CDR3 coding DNA: TGTGCCAGCAGTTTAGGCAAAGCGGGAGAGACCCAGTACTTC. Translation: CASSLGKAGETQYF.

The chain carries TRBV29-1 and TRBJ1-1; tentative D call: TRBD1 (6 bases). V was clipped by 2 bases and J by 0 bases, with 7 bases between them. This CDR3 has 13 residues. CDR1 SQVTM and CDR2 ANQGSEA come from the germline V gene. The CDR3 sequence is CSVETGMNTEAFF. For the CDR3, the DNA is TGCAGCGTTGAAACAGGGATGAACACTGAAGCTTTCTTT. The full variable domain, with the rest looked up from reference TRBV29-1 and TRBJ1-1, is SAVISQKPSRDICQRGTSLTIQCQVDSQVTMMFWYRQQPGQSLTLIATANQGSEATYESGFVIDKFPISRPNLTFSTLTVSNMSPEDSSIYLCSVETGMNTEAFFGQGTRLTVV.

The chain is built from TRBV6-1 and TRBJ2-2; D is perhaps TRBD2 (5 bases). The CDR3 extends over 14 amino acids. The V end lost 8 bases, the J end lost 6 bases, and 16 bases lay between the germline ends. Per the germline V gene, CDR1 is MNHNS and CDR2 is SASEGT. The CDR3 DNA reads TGTGCCAGCCAGCCTAGAGGGTCGGCCGGGGAGCTGTTTTTT. This codes for CASQPRGSAGELFF.

The rearrangement links TRBV29-1 to TRBJ2-3, with D possibly TRBD1 on 6 matching bases. This CDR3 is 15 amino acids long. V gave up 5 bases and J gave up 4 bases, with 19 bases separating them. Germline V gene lookup returns CDR1 SQVTM and CDR2 ANQGSEA. CDR3 nucleotide sequence: TGCAGCGTTAAACACCGACAGGAGGTAGCAGATACGCAGTATTTT. It codes for CSVKHRQEVADTQYF.

The rearrangement joins TRBV28 to TRBJ1-5; unclear D gene. The V and J ends lost 7 bases and 2 bases respectively, with 12 bases between them. The CDR3 runs 14 residues. CDR1 and CDR2 (germline): MDHEN, SYDVKM. The CDR3 protein is CASTSGFGNQPQHF. In nucleotides, the CDR3 is TGTGCCAGCACCTCGGGGTTTGGCAATCAGCCCCAGCATTTT. The entire variable domain, with the rest obtained from reference TRBV28 and TRBJ1-5, is as follows: DVKVTQSSRYLVKRTGEKVFLECVQDMDHENMFWYRQDPGLGLRLIYFSYDVKMKEKGDIPEGYSVSREKKERFSLILESASTNQTSMYLCASTSGFGNQPQHFGDGTRLSIL.

The chain has TRBV11-2 and TRBJ2-3; D is unresolved. CDR1 SGHAT and CDR2 FQNNGV come from the germline V gene. The CDR3 consists of 14 residues. Between the trimmed V and J ends, which lost 0 bases and 2 bases, there was a span of 6 bases. CDR3 nucleotide sequence: TGTGCCAGCAGCTTAGATGCTAACACAGATACGCAGTATTTT. This encodes CASSLDANTDTQYF.

This chain uses TRBV5-4 with TRBJ1-1, with 8 bases that match TRBD1. Germline V gene sequence: CDR1 SGHNT, CDR2 YYREEE (reference sequence). The CDR3 covers 19 residues. Trimming at V came to 0 bases and at J to 0 bases, leaving 13 bases not matched to a gene. The CDR3 loop reads CASSLGQGFARRMNTEAFF. The CDR3 DNA sequence: TGTGCCAGCAGCTTGGGACAGGGGTTCGCCCGTCGGATGAACACTGAAGCTTTCTTT.

This clone was detected only a few times. CDR3 coding DNA: TGTGCCACCAGCAGAGAAAAAGCAGGGAATCGATATCAGCCCCAGCATTTT. Its protein product is CATSREKAGNRYQPQHF. This rearrangement joins TRBV15 to TRBJ1-5; weak D call: TRBD1 (5 bases). V shed 0 bases and J shed 5 bases, with 17 bases lying between them. The germline V gene encodes CDR1 LNHNV and CDR2 YYDKDF (reference sequence). This CDR3 contains 17 residues.

The V and J genes are TRBV4-2 and TRBJ2-1; D gene ambiguous. Deletions cut 1 base from V and 0 bases from J, with 7 bases between. The CDR3 is made up of 15 amino acids. The germline CDR1 and CDR2 sequences are LGHNA and YNFKEQ. This CDR3 reads CASSQGLDSYNEQFF. CDR3 bases: TGTGCCAGCAGCCAAGGACTTGACTCCTACAATGAGCAGTTCTTC.

This clone was seen more than once but under ten times. The CDR3 sequence: CASSHDTHYEQYF. The CDR3 DNA is TGCGCCAGCAGCCATGACACCCACTACGAGCAGTACTTC. The chain is built from TRBV5-1 and TRBJ2-7; D remains ambiguous. Germline lookup yields CDR1 SGHRS and CDR2 YFSETQ. The CDR3 is made up of 13 amino acids. The V gene lost 4 bases and the J gene lost 3 bases, with 11 bases spanning the gap.

This rearrangement joins TRBV5-5 to TRBJ2-3; 10 nucleotides align to TRBD1. J lost 6 bases, V lost 2 bases, and 6 bases had no gene match. Germline V gene data show CDR1 as SGHKS and CDR2 as YYEKEE (reference sequence). CDR3 size: 15 residues. The CDR3: CASSLVGTGVDTQYF. For the CDR3, the DNA is TGTGCCAGCAGCTTAGTTGGGACAGGGGTGGATACGCAGTATTTT.

The chain couples TRBV29-1 to TRBJ2-5; TRBD2 matches at 9 bases. Germline CDR1 reads SQVTM; CDR2 reads ANQGSEA. With V trimmed by 4 bases and J by 4 bases, 10 bases remained unmatched. The CDR3 has 15 amino acids. The CDR3: CSVGFSAGGGETQYF. CDR3 nucleotides: TGCAGCGTTGGATTCTCTGCGGGAGGGGGAGAGACCCAGTACTTC.

This clone showed up just a few times. This sequence joins TRBV5-1 and TRBJ2-1; 14 bases map to TRBD2. CDR1 and CDR2 (germline): SGHRS, YFSETQ. Losses at the gene ends were 4 bases for V and 6 bases for J; bases not matched to a gene: 3. This CDR3 is built from 15 residues. The CDR3 coding sequence is TGCGCCAGCAGCGCGGGACTAGCGGGAGCCAATGAGCAGTTCTTC. This encodes CASSAGLAGANEQFF.

V is TRBV14 and J is TRBJ1-3, with D unclear. The CDR3 length is 16 residues. Trimming stripped 4 bases from V and 0 bases from J, with 13 bases between. CDR1 is SGHDN, CDR2 FVKESK, per germline. CDR3 sequence: CASSLRAVSSGNTIYF. CDR3 DNA sequence: TGTGCCAGCAGCCTGAGGGCGGTGAGCTCTGGAAACACCATATATTTT.

J is TRBJ2-3 and V is TRBV25-1, with TRBD2 matching over 7 bases. V shed 1 base and J 6 bases; nucleotides not matched to a gene: 4. From germline, CDR1 is MGHDK and CDR2 SYGVNS. This CDR3 spans 14 amino acids. The CDR3 nucleotides read TGTGCCAGCAGTGAATCCGGCGGGAGTGATACGCAGTATTTT. Its translation is CASSESGGSDTQYF.

The chain employs TRBV6-6 and TRBJ2-7; D not certain. The CDR3 consists of 14 residues. V lost 0 bases, J lost 3 bases, and 9 bases lay in between. From germline, CDR1 is MNHNY and CDR2 SVGAGI (reference sequence). This CDR3 reads CASSYSQANYEQYF. CDR3 sequence (DNA): TGTGCCAGCAGTTACTCCCAGGCGAACTACGAGCAGTACTTC.

This chain links TRBV19 with TRBJ2-3, with 7 bases identical to TRBD2. The V and J ends lost 5 bases and 2 bases, in that order; junction bases with no gene match: 13. The CDR3 is 17 amino acids. Germline CDR1 and CDR2: LNHDA and SQIVND (reference sequence). DNA of the CDR3: TGTGCCAGTAGTCACAATATTCCACTAGCGCACACAGATACGCAGTATTTT. Translating it yields CASSHNIPLAHTDTQYF.

V usage is TRBV9 and J usage is TRBJ2-5; the D is unclear. The CDR3 runs 12 residues. The V gene lost 0 bases and the J gene lost 5 bases, with 5 bases spanning the gap. The germline V gene has CDR1 SGDLS and CDR2 YYNGEE. CDR3 sequence (DNA): TGTGCCAGCAGCGTAGAGGAGGAGACCCAGTACTTC. Protein sequence: CASSVEEETQYF.

The V gene is TRBV5-4, the J gene TRBJ2-5, with TRBD2 matching 8 bases. CDR3 length: 16 residues. J lost 1 base, V lost 3 bases, and 8 bases had no gene match. Looked up from germline, CDR1 is SGHNT and CDR2 is YYREEE (reference sequence). CDR3 nucleotide sequence: TGTGCCAGCAGCTCGGGGGGGGGACGCTTCCAAGAGACCCAGTACTTC. This codes for CASSSGGGRFQETQYF.

The J gene is TRBJ1-1, the V gene TRBV18; D is perhaps TRBD1 (5 bases). Germline CDR1 KGHSH, CDR2 LQKENI. V dropped 5 bases and J dropped 5 bases, with 18 bases sitting between them. The CDR3 sequence is 15 residues long. CDR3 in amino acids: CASSLNTGFETEAFF. CDR3 sequence (DNA): TGTGCCAGCTCATTAAATACAGGTTTCGAAACTGAAGCTTTCTTT.

The J gene is TRBJ1-1, the V gene TRBV5-1; D gene ambiguous. The V and J ends lost 1 base and 1 base respectively, with 8 bases between them. This CDR3 spans 14 amino acids. The germline CDR1 and CDR2 sequences are SGHRS and YFSETQ. In DNA form, the CDR3 reads TGCGCCAGCAGCTTGTCGGCAGGGAACACTGAAGCTTTCTTT. It yields the protein CASSLSAGNTEAFF.

V usage is TRBV2 and J usage is TRBJ2-3; D is ambiguous. Germline-derived CDR1 and CDR2 are SNHLY and FYNNEI. V shed 3 bases and J shed 6 bases, with 19 bases lying between them. The CDR3 has 16 residues. The DNA for the CDR3 is TGTGCCAGCAGTGAGTATTTCTCCACCCGGGTGGATACGCAGTATTTT. The encoded protein is CASSEYFSTRVDTQYF. The whole variable domain, filled in from reference TRBV2 and TRBJ2-3, reads EPEVTQTPSHQVTQMGQEVILRCVPISNHLYFYWYRQILGQKVEFLVSFYNNEISEKSEIFDDQFSVERPDGSNFTLKIRSTKLEDSAMYFCASSEYFSTRVDTQYFGPGTRLTVL.